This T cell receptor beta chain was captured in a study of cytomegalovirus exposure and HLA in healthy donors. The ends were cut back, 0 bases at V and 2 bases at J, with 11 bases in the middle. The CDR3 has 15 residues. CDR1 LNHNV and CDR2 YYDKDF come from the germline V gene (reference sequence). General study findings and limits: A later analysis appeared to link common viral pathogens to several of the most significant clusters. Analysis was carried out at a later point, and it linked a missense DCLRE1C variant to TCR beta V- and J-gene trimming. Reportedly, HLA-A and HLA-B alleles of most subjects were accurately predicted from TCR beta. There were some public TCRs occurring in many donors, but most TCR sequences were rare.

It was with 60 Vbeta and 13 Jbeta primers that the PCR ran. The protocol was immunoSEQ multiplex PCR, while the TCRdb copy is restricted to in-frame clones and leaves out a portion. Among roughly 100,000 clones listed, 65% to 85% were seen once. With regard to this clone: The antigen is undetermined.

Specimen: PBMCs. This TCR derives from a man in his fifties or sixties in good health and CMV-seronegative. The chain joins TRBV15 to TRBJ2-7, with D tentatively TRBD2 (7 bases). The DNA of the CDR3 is TGTGCCACCAGCAGAGAACGGGGGGCCGCCTACGAGCAGTACTTC. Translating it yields CATSRERGAAYEQYF.